These 23 T cell receptor beta chains were all obtained from the same sample, sequenced in a study of blood T cell repertoires in COVID-19. The data were produced by immunoSEQ multiplex PCR, yet TCRdb's version contains in-frame clones alone and is incomplete. The sample lists 20,000 to 25,000 clones; around 69% were seen once. The material sequenced was peripheral blood. These receptors were collected from a human donor in a cohort sampled during active or convalescent COVID-19.

CDR3 protein: CASSQVSLVPDTQYF. Written as DNA, the CDR3 is TGCGCCAGCAGCCAAGTGAGTCTAGTTCCAGATACGCAGTATTTT. This chain links TRBV4-1 with TRBJ2-3; D remains ambiguous. Germline V gives CDR1 MGHRA, CDR2 YSYEKL. V was shortened by 1 base and J by 4 bases, with 12 bases between the two germline ends. The CDR3 is 15 residues long.

This clone was observed a few times. The chain combines TRBV6-1 with TRBJ2-4, with TRBD2 matching over 8 bases. Germline values: CDR1 MNHNS, CDR2 SASEGT. The CDR3 covers 17 residues. With 3 bases clipped from V and 2 bases from J, the junction kept 9 bases outside the gene matches. As DNA, the CDR3 is TGTGCCAGCAGTGACGGGGGGGCAGGGGTTCCCAAAAACATTCAGTACTTC. This encodes CASSDGGAGVPKNIQYF.

This clone was found once. The V and J genes are TRBV6-5 and TRBJ1-2; 7 bases align to TRBD1. Germline CDR1 and CDR2: MNHEY and SVGAGI. This CDR3 is built from 13 residues. The V and J ends lost 6 bases and 7 bases, in that order; junction bases with no gene match: 8. This CDR3 is CASSPGTVLGYTF. The CDR3 region has the DNA TGTGCCAGCAGCCCCGGGACAGTGCTTGGCTACACCTTC.

Only a few counts were recorded for this clone. The chain recombines TRBV27 with TRBJ2-2; 8 bases match TRBD2. Germline CDR1 is MNHEY and CDR2 is SMNVEV (reference sequence). The J segment lost 8 bases and the V segment lost 3 bases, leaving 2 bases of the junction unmatched. CDR3 length: 13 amino acids. Here the CDR3 DNA reads TGTGCCAGCAGTTTCGGGGGGGGTGGGGAGCTGTTTTTT. It specifies CASSFGGGGELFF.

The chain recombines TRBV12-3 or TRBV12-4 with TRBJ1-1; D is possibly TRBD1 (6 bases). This CDR3 contains 13 residues. V was clipped by 6 bases and J by 6 bases, with 14 bases between them. The CDR3 protein is CASSSRGWAEAFF. The CDR3 DNA reads TGTGCCAGCAGCAGCAGGGGATGGGCTGAAGCTTTCTTT.

The chain uses TRBV5-1 and TRBJ2-2; 10 bases align to TRBD2. Per germline, CDR1 SGHRS and CDR2 YFSETQ. The CDR3 has 17 amino acids. The ends lost 3 bases at V and 0 bases at J; junction bases unmatched: 5. The CDR3 nucleotides are TGCGCCAGCAGCTGGTCTAGCGGGAGCCCGAACACCGGGGAGCTGTTTTTT. Translation: CASSWSSGSPNTGELFF.

The chain employs TRBV6-5 and TRBJ1-2, with a tentative D call TRBD1 (5 bases). The CDR3 runs 13 residues. Looked up from germline, CDR1 is MNHEY and CDR2 is SVGAGI. V lost 6 bases and J 7 bases, leaving 15 bases between the germline ends. The CDR3, as DNA: TGTGCCAGCAGCCTGGGGGAGGGCGGTGGCTACACCTTC. Translation: CASSLGEGGGYTF.

The CDR3 region has the DNA TGTGCCATCAGTGCATATGGGTTGGCGCGGCAGCCCCAGCATTTT. It yields the protein CAISAYGLARQPQHF. The V gene is TRBV10-3, the J gene TRBJ1-5, with unresolved D. Germline V lookup: CDR1 ENHRY, CDR2 SYGVKD. The CDR3 covers 15 residues. V lost 4 bases to trimming and J lost 7 bases, with 17 bases between them.

The V and J genes are TRBV28 and TRBJ2-7; weak D call: TRBD1 (6 bases). V dropped 4 bases and J dropped 0 bases, with 22 bases sitting between them. CDR3 length: 18 amino acids. Germline assignment: CDR1 MDHEN and CDR2 SYDVKM. The CDR3 sequence is CASSSQPHREWSSYEQYV. The CDR3 DNA sequence: TGTGCCAGCAGTTCTCAGCCTCACAGGGAATGGAGCTCCTACGAGCAGTACGTC.

V and J are TRBV7-9 and TRBJ2-1; 8 bases match TRBD1. The CDR3 runs to 13 residues. Germline trimming cut 5 bases from V and 7 bases from J; bases unmatched to any gene: 4. CDR1 is SEHNR and CDR2 is FQNEAQ in the germline V gene (reference sequence). CDR3 sequence: CASSLDRANEQFF. The CDR3 DNA reads TGTGCCAGCAGCCTGGACAGGGCAAATGAGCAGTTCTTC. The variable domain in full, with the rest retrieved from reference TRBV7-9 and TRBJ2-1, is DTGVSQNPRHKITKRGQNVTFRCDPISEHNRLYWYRQTLGQGPEFLTYFQNEAQLEKSRLLSDRFSAERPKGSFSTLEIQRTEQGDSAMYLCASSLDRANEQFFGPGTRLTVL.

This clone was seen just once. A read error may produce the germline difference seen at one junction end. Other DNA sequences in this specimen translate into the identical CDR3. V is TRBV5-1 and J is TRBJ1-1; D may be TRBD1 (5 bases). The CDR3 spans 15 residues. The germline V gene encodes CDR1 SGHRS and CDR2 YFSETQ. Here the CDR3 DNA reads TGCGCCAGCAGCTGGGGCAGCTACGTTAACACTGAAGCTTTTTTT. Its protein product is CASSWGSYVNTEAFF.

The rearrangement uses TRBV5-1 and TRBJ2-1, with 8 nucleotides matching TRBD2. The CDR3 length is 16 residues. The germline CDR1 and CDR2 sequences are SGHRS and YFSETQ. The ends lost 4 bases at V and 3 bases at J; junction bases unmatched: 9. The CDR3 DNA reads as TGCGCCAGCAGCCCCCGCCAGCGGGAGCGCTACAATGAGCAGTTCTTC. The encoded protein is CASSPRQRERYNEQFF.

In regard to this clone: An end of the junction does not agree with germline; a read error may underlie this. The chain couples TRBV11-2 to TRBJ2-4; 11 bases are shared with TRBD2. The germline V gene encodes CDR1 SGHAT and CDR2 FQNNGV. This CDR3 is 17 amino acids long. CDR3 nucleotide sequence: TGTGCCAGCAGCTTAGTTCGTAGCGGGGGGGCCAGAAACATTCAGTACTTC. Translation: CASSLVRSGGARNIQYF.

The rearrangement joins TRBV6-2 or TRBV6-3 to TRBJ2-7; TRBD1 might be the D (6 bases). This CDR3 comprises 13 residues. Germline V gene sequence: CDR1 MNHEY, CDR2 SVGEGT. V dropped 2 bases and J dropped 6 bases, with 11 bases sitting between them. The DNA for the CDR3 is TGTGCCAGCAGTTACCGAGGACAGCTCGAGCAGTACTTC. It specifies CASSYRGQLEQYF.

The chain joins TRBV6-6 to TRBJ1-2, with D maybe TRBD1 (6 bases). CDR3 size: 11 residues. The V gene's germline CDR1 is MNHNY and CDR2 SVGAGI (reference sequence). Trimming took 7 bases from V and 7 from J, leaving 10 bases between them. The CDR3 protein is CASTSGAGYTF. The CDR3 DNA reads TGTGCCAGCACGTCAGGGGCTGGCTACACCTTC.

The V and J genes are TRBV28 and TRBJ2-7, with 10 bases identical to TRBD1. Germline-derived CDR1 and CDR2 are MDHEN and SYDVKM. The V and J ends lost 5 bases and 9 bases, in that order; junction bases with no gene match: 16. The CDR3 is made up of 16 amino acids. The CDR3: CASSTRDRGMTAGQYF. The CDR3 DNA is TGTGCCAGCAGTACCCGGGACAGGGGAATGACTGCGGGGCAGTACTTC.

The rearrangement uses TRBV7-2 and TRBJ2-7; D may be TRBD2 (5 bases). From germline, CDR1 is SGHTA and CDR2 FQGNSA. Trimming took off 1 base at V and 6 bases at J, with 13 bases between the two ends. The CDR3 loop spans 14 amino acids. CDR3 protein: CASSLDPGRGEQYF. CDR3 nucleotides: TGTGCCAGCAGCTTAGATCCGGGTCGGGGCGAGCAGTACTTC.

The chain recombines TRBV4-3 with TRBJ1-2; no definite D call. The V end was cut by 3 bases, the J end by 2 bases, with 10 bases between. Germline V gives CDR1 LGHNA, CDR2 YSLEER. The CDR3 loop spans 14 amino acids. The CDR3 here is CASSHIRSNYGYTF. As DNA, the CDR3 is TGCGCCAGCAGCCATATACGGAGCAACTATGGCTACACCTTC.

Here the CDR3 DNA reads TGTGCCAGCACCCGACAGTACACTGAAGCTTTCTTT. Its protein is CASTRQYTEAFF. The rearrangement joins TRBV2 to TRBJ1-1; possible D gene TRBD1, 5 bases. V was clipped by 7 bases and J by 3 bases, with 9 bases between them. CDR1 and CDR2 from the germline V gene are SNHLY and FYNNEI. CDR3 length equals 12 residues. Based on the CDR3 plus reference TRBV2 and TRBJ1-1, the full variable domain is EPEVTQTPSHQVTQMGQEVILRCVPISNHLYFYWYRQILGQKVEFLVSFYNNEISEKSEIFDDQFSVERPDGSNFTLKIRSTKLEDSAMYFCASTRQYTEAFFGQGTRLTVV.

This clone came up many times. V usage is TRBV29-1 and J usage is TRBJ2-5, with 7 bases lining up with TRBD2. The ends lost 3 bases at V and 5 bases at J; junction bases unmatched: 6. CDR3 length equals 13 residues. The germline CDR1 and CDR2 sequences are SQVTM and ANQGSEA. CDR3 nucleotides: TGCAGCGTTGAGGGTGGGGGGGATGAGACCCAGTACTTC. Protein sequence: CSVEGGGDETQYF. The full variable domain, rest sourced from reference TRBV29-1 and TRBJ2-5, is SAVISQKPSRDICQRGTSLTIQCQVDSQVTMMFWYRQQPGQSLTLIATANQGSEATYESGFVIDKFPISRPNLTFSTLTVSNMSPEDSSIYLCSVEGGGDETQYFGPGTRLLVL.

This sequence joins TRBV7-9 and TRBJ1-4, with D possibly matching TRBD1 (5 bases). With 5 bases removed from V and 5 bases from J, the gap between germline ends came to 18 bases. Germline loops: CDR1 SEHNR, CDR2 FQNEAQ (reference sequence). The CDR3 contains 16 residues. In nucleotides, the CDR3 is TGTGCCAGCAGCCTTCCCATCAGTCGGGGGAATGAAAAACTGTTTTTT. Amino acid sequence: CASSLPISRGNEKLFF. Using reference TRBV7-9 and TRBJ1-4 for the parts outside the CDR3, the full variable domain is DTGVSQNPRHKITKRGQNVTFRCDPISEHNRLYWYRQTLGQGPEFLTYFQNEAQLEKSRLLSDRFSAERPKGSFSTLEIQRTEQGDSAMYLCASSLPISRGNEKLFFGSGTQLSVL.

This chain uses TRBV24-1 with TRBJ1-5, with D unresolved. The length of the CDR3 is 17 residues. V was pared by 3 bases and J by 0 bases, with 14 bases between. Germline assignment: CDR1 KGHDR and CDR2 SFDVKD. The CDR3 loop is CATSDGRRGASNQPQHF. CDR3 coding DNA: TGTGCCACCAGTGATGGGCGACGGGGTGCTAGCAATCAGCCCCAGCATTTT.

V is TRBV30 and J is TRBJ1-4; tentative D call: TRBD1 (5 bases). The V end was cut by 5 bases, the J end by 6 bases, with 19 bases between. The CDR3 runs 15 residues. The V gene's germline CDR1 is GTSNPN and CDR2 SVGIG (reference sequence). The CDR3 region is CAWRALGGGYEKLFF. The CDR3 region has the DNA TGTGCCTGGCGTGCGCTTGGGGGGGGGTATGAAAAACTGTTTTTT.